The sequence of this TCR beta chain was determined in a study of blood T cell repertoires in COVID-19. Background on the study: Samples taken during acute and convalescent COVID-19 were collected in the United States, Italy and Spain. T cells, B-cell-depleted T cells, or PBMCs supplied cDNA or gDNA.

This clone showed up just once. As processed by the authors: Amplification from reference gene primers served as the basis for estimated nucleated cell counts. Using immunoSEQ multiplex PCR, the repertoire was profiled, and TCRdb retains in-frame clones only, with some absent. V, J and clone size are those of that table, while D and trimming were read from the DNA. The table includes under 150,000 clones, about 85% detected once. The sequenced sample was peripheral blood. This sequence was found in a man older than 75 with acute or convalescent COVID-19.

The CDR3, as DNA: TGTGCCAGCAGCCCCGGTAGGTGGAGCTATGGCTACACCTTC. Translating it yields CASSPGRWSYGYTF. V and J are TRBV3-1 (or the pseudogene TRBV3-2) and TRBJ1-2; D gene unclear. The CDR3 spans 14 residues. V lost 4 bases and J 4 bases, leaving 13 bases between the germline ends. The germline gives CDR1 LGHDT, CDR2 YNNKEL (reference sequence).